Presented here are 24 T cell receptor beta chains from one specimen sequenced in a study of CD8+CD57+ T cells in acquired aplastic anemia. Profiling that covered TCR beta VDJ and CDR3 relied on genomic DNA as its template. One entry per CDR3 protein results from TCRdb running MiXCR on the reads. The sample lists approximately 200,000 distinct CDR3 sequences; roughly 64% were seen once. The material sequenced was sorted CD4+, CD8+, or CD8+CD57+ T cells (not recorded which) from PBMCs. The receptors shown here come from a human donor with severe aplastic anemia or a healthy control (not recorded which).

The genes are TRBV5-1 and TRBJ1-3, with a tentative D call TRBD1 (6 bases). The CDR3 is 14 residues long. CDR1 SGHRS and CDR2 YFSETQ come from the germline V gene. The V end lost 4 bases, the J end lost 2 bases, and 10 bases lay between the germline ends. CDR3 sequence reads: CASSTQGAGNTIYF. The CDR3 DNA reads TGCGCCAGCAGCACACAGGGAGCTGGAAACACCATATATTTT.

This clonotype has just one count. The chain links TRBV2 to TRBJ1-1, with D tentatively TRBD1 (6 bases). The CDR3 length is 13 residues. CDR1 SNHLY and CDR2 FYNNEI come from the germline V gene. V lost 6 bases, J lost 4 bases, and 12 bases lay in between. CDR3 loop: CASRLQGGTEAFF. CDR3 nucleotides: TGTGCCAGCAGATTACAGGGAGGCACTGAAGCTTTCTTT.

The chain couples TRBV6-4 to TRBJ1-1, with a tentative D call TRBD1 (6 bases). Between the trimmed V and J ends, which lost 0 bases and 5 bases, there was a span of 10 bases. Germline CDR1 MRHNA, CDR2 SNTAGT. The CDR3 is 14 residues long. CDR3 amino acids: CASSDSPGTTEAFF. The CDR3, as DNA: TGTGCCAGCAGTGACTCGCCCGGGACAACTGAAGCTTTCTTT.

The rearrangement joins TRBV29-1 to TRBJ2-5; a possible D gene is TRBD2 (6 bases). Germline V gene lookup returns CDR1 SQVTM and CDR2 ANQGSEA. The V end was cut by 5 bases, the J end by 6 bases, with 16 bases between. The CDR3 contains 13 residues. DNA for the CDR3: TGCAGCGTTTCGCGGGAAAATCCCAAGACCCAGTACTTC. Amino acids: CSVSRENPKTQYF.

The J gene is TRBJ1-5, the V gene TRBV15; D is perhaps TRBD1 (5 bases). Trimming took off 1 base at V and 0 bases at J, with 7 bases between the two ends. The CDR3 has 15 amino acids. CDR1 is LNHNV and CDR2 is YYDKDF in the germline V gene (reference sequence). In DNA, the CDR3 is TGTGCCACCAGCAGAGGGGACCATAGCAATCAGCCCCAGCATTTT. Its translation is CATSRGDHSNQPQHF.

CDR3 loop: CASSLGAHGYTF. The CDR3 DNA reads as TGTGCCAGTAGCCTGGGGGCGCATGGCTACACCTTC. The gene calls are TRBV19 and TRBJ1-2, with D possibly being TRBD1 (6 bases). This CDR3 has 12 amino acids. Deletions cut 6 bases from V and 6 bases from J, with 11 bases between. Germline V gene sequence: CDR1 LNHDA, CDR2 SQIVND (reference sequence).

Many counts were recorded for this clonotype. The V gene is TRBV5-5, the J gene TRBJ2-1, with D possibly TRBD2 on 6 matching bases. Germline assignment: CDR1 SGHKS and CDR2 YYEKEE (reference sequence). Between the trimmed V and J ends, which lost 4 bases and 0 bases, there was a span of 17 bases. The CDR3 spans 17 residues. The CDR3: CASSVGDFDSSYNEQFF. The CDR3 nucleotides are TGTGCCAGCAGCGTCGGGGACTTCGATTCCTCCTACAATGAGCAGTTCTTC. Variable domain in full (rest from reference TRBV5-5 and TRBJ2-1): DAGVTQSPTHLIKTRGQQVTLRCSPISGHKSVSWYQQVLGQGPQFIFQYYEKEERGRGNFPDRFSARQFPNYSSELNVNALLLGDSALYLCASSVGDFDSSYNEQFFGPGTRLTVL.

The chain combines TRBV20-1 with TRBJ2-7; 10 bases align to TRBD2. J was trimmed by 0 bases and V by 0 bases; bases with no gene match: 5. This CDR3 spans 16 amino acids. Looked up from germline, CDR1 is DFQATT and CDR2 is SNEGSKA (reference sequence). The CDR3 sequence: CSARDAASGSSYEQYF. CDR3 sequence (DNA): TGCAGTGCTAGAGATGCGGCTAGCGGGAGCTCCTACGAGCAGTACTTC.

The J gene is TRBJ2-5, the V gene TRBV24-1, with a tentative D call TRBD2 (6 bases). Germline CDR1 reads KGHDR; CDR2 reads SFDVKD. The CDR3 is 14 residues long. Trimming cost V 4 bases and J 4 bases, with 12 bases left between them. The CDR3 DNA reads TGTGCCACCAGTGACAGGGTGGGAGGAGAGACCCAGTACTTC. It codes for CATSDRVGGETQYF.

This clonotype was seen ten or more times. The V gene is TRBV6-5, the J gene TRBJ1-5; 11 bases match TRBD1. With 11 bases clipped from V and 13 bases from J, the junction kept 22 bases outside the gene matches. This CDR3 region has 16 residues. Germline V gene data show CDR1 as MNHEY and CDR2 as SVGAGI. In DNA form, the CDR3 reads TGTGCCCGCCTGGGGGGCCCTCCGGGACAGGGGGACTTACAGCATTTT. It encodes CARLGGPPGQGDLQHF.

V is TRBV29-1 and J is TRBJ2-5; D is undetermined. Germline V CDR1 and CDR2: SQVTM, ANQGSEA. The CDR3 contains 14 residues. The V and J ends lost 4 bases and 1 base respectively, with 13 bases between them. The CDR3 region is CSVGTTAVQETQYF. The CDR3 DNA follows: TGCAGCGTTGGTACTACAGCAGTCCAAGAGACCCAGTACTTC.

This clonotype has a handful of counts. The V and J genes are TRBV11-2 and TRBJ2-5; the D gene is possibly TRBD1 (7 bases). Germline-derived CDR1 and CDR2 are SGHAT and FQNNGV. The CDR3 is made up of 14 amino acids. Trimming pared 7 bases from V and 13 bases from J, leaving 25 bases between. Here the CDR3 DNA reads TGTGCCAGCATGAGGACCGCGGGACAGCCCACGGTGTACTTC. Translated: CASMRTAGQPTVYF.

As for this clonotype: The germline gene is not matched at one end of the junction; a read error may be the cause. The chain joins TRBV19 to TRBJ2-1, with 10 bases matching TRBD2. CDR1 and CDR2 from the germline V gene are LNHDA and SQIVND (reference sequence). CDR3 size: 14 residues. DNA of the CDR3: TGTGCCAGCCGGACTAGCGGACCCTACGATGAGCAGTTCTTC. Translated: CASRTSGPYDEQFF.

The CDR3 DNA is TGTGCCAGCAGTGAAATAAGCTTCACAGATACGCAGTATTTT. It codes for CASSEISFTDTQYF. The chain is built from TRBV2 and TRBJ2-3; no clear D. CDR1 is SNHLY, CDR2 FYNNEI, per germline. This CDR3 is built from 14 residues. Trimming pared 2 bases from V and 2 bases from J, leaving 8 bases between.

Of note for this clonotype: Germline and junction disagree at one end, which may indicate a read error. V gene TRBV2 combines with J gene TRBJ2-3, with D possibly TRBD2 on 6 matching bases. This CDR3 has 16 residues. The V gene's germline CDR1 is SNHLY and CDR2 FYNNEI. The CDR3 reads CACSASIADLADTQYF. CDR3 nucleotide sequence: TGTGCCTGCAGTGCGTCGATAGCGGACCTCGCAGATACGCAGTATTTT.

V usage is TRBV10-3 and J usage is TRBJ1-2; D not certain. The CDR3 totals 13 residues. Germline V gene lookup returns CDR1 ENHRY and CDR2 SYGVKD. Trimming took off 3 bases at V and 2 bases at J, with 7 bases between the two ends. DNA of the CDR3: TGTGCCATCAGTGAAGGCCAGAACTATGGCTACACCTTC. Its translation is CAISEGQNYGYTF.

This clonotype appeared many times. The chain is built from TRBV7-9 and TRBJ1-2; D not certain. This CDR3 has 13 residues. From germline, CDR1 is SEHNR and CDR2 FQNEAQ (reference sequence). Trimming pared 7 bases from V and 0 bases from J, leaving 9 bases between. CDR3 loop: CASTYLSNYGYTF. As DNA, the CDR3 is TGTGCCAGCACGTACTTGTCTAACTATGGCTACACCTTC. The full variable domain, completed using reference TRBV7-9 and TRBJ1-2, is DTGVSQNPRHKITKRGQNVTFRCDPISEHNRLYWYRQTLGQGPEFLTYFQNEAQLEKSRLLSDRFSAERPKGSFSTLEIQRTEQGDSAMYLCASTYLSNYGYTFGSGTRLTVV.

The CDR3 here is CASSALQGAVGKLFF. For the CDR3, the DNA is TGTGCCAGCAGTGCGTTACAGGGGGCGGTTGGAAAACTGTTTTTT. This sequence joins TRBV12-3 or TRBV12-4 and TRBJ1-4; TRBD1 matches at 9 bases. V lost 5 bases to trimming and J lost 10 bases; unmatched junction nucleotides: 11. The CDR3 extends over 15 amino acids.

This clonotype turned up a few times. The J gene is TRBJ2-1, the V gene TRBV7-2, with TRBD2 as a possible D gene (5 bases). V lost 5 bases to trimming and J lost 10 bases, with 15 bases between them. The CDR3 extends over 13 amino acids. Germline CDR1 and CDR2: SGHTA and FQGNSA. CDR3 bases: TGTGCCAGCAGCACGAACCCCGGGAAAGAGCAGTTCTTC. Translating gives CASSTNPGKEQFF.

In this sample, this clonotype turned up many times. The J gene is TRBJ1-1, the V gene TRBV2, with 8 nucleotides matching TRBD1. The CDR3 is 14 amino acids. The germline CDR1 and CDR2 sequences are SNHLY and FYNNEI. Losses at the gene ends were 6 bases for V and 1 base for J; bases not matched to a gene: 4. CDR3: CASRGDRKNTEAFF. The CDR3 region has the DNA TGTGCCAGCAGGGGGGACAGGAAGAACACTGAAGCTTTCTTT.

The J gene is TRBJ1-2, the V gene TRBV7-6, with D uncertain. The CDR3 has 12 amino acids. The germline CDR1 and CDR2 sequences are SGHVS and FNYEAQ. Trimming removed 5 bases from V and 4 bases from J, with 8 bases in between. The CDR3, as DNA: TGTGCCAGCAGCCCCGACACCTATGGCTACACCTTC. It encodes CASSPDTYGYTF.

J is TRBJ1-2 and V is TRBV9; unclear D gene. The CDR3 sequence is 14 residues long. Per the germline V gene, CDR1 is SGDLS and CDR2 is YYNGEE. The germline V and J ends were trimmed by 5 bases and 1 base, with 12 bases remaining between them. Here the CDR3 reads CASSSTENNYGYTF. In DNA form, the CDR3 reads TGTGCCAGCAGTTCTACAGAGAATAACTATGGCTACACCTTC.

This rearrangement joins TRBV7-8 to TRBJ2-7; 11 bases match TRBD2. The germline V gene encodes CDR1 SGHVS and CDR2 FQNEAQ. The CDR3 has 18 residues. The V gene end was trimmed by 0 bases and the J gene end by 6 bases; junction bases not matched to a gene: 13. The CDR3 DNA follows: TGTGCCAGCAGCTTAGCAACTAGCGGGAGTTCCAAGGGGCGCGAGCAGTACTTC. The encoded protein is CASSLATSGSSKGREQYF.

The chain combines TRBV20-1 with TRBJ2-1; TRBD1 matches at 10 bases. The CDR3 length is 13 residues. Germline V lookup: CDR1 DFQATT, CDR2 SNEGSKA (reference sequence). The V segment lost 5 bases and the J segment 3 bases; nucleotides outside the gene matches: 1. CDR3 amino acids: CSAGTGVYNEQFF. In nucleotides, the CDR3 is TGCAGTGCTGGGACAGGGGTCTACAATGAGCAGTTCTTC.